The T cell receptor (beta chain) described here comes from a study of T cell repertoires in Merkel cell carcinoma (dated by TCRdb to the late 2010s). Study-level background: Patients who had received intralesional immunotherapy or systemic immune checkpoint blockade prior to the biopsy were excluded. MCPyV-specific clonotypes were first defined by tetramer sorting, cloning and paired TCR sequencing of expanded tumor-infiltrating lymphocytes. To be included, a subject needed both a diagnosis of MCPyV-positive Merkel cell carcinoma and tumor-infiltrating lymphocytes that had been successfully expanded in vitro. Study-level results and caveats: The study did not examine normal tissue biopsies.

As regards this clone: Its specific antigen is unknown. Per-base quality was not reported, and no clone a single base away is much larger than it.

From its cysteine to its phenylalanine, the CDR3 spans 15 amino acids. Kept here is only the CDR3 DNA, which spans 45 bases and is read in frame from base 1. V lost 4 bases and J lost 3 bases; the stretch between them is 13 bases long. The germline V gene encodes CDR1 SGHRS and CDR2 YFSETQ. Biopsy-confirmed MCPyV-positive Merkel cell carcinoma was present in the study subjects, and positive serum antibodies to T-antigen were found in every subject. Genomic DNA was extracted from about 6 adjacent 10-micron frozen tumor sections without any cell sorting or culture. Tumor biopsy tissue of roughly 5 x 5 x 5 mm was frozen in optimal cutting temperature compound. The presence of abundant Merkel cell carcinoma and infiltrating cells in the frozen biopsy was confirmed on hematoxylin and eosin scout sections. TRB CDR3 sequencing and data processing of tumor genomic DNA were performed with the immunoSEQ assay. Not all clones reach the TCRdb copy of this immuneACCESS table, which keeps in-frame sequences only. Checked studies attribute under half of the gap to unresolved V genes and leave the rest unexplained. The sample has fewer than 15,000 clones on record, roughly 80% of them singletons. The top ten clonotypes cover 17% of the sample.

The receptor's source is an adult with Merkel cell carcinoma. Material for sequencing was tumor tissue. The chain couples TRBV5-1 to TRBJ1-4; a confident D gene designation cannot be given. The CDR3 here reads CASSANQVSNEKLFF. Read as DNA, the sequence is TGCGCCAGCAGCGCCAATCAGGTTTCTAATGAAAAACTGTTTTTT.